This T cell receptor beta chain was retrieved from a study of tumor-infiltrating lymphocytes in primary liver carcinoma (dated by TCRdb to 2016 to 2017). For the wider study: The five patients, three men and two women aged 30 to 69 years, had hepatocellular carcinoma (four) or combined HCC and intrahepatic cholangiocarcinoma (one). TCRbeta repertoire sequencing covered roughly 35 specimens from 5 patients: roughly 25 tumor regions, 5 adjacent noncancerous liver tissues and 5 peripheral blood samples. Roughly 3.65 to 7.13 million productive TCRbeta reads were obtained per sample, and no significant difference in read depth was found between tissue types. The five patients had tumors staged T1-T3 N0M0, with maximum diameters ranging from about 4.2 to 10 cm. Repertoires from technical replicates were highly reproducible, with mean shared-clone rates near 0.89 and correlation coefficients above 0.95. The study combined TCRbeta repertoire sequencing, expression microarrays and whole-exome sequencing across five regions of each liver tumor, with adjacent normal tissue and blood. What the study reported, not specific to this receptor: Only the TCR beta chain was sequenced, so true repertoire diversity is likely underestimated because unpaired alpha chains were not captured. Consistent with antigen-driven expansion, pairs of tumor regions showed higher repertoire overlap (mean about 36%) than either tumor-adjacent pairs (approximately 17%) or tumor-blood pairs (around 15%). The study included only five or six patients, and the authors note findings should be validated in a larger study. Comparison of CD4+ and CD8+ T cell repertoires was precluded by the use of bulk unsorted samples. The top 250 clones accounted for a significantly greater share of the repertoire in tumors than in blood (p = 0.039).

On this clonotype itself: Its antigen has not been determined. Mismatch with germline at one junction end may stem from a read error.

Total RNA and DNA were co-extracted from around 20-30 mg of bulk tissue with the AllPrep DNA/RNA mini kit, without cell sorting. Between late 2015 and early 2016, five patients in China with histopathologically diagnosed primary liver carcinoma had surgical resection. Patients had chronic HBV infection and were treatment-naive at sampling. Pieces of fresh tumor and adjacent tissue were cut in half, with one half kept in RNAlater at -80 degrees C and the other half sent for histology. A constant-region primer and ProtoScript II reverse transcriptase were used to reverse-transcribe TCRbeta-specific cDNA from about 530 ng total RNA. TCRbeta libraries were built with three nested multiplex PCR rounds, a slightly modified ARM-PCR procedure. Sample barcodes and Illumina adapters were attached in a final 25-cycle PCR using Deep VentR polymerase. Before sequencing, amplicons of 200-500 bp were purified from gel using a QIAquick gel extraction kit. An Illumina HiSeq 2500 was used to sequence the TCRbeta amplicons with 250-bp paired-end reads. Per the original workflow: To recover full CDR3 sequences, reads were quality-trimmed using Trimmomatic v0.33 and paired reads were then merged using FLASH v1.2.11. V, D and J germline segments were assigned to the rearranged TCRbeta sequences using MiGEC v1.2.1b. Clonotype statistics, along with Shannon-Wiener diversity indices, were calculated using VDJtools v1.0.0. Except for diversity analysis, only each sample's 250 most abundant clonotypes were used in subsequent analyses to reduce sampling bias. The public reads were run again by TCRdb, first through fastp at Q25 and then through MiXCR, and only productive beta chains were kept. One record per CDR3 amino acid sequence lists the most common genes and DNA. The V and J calls, along with clone size, are taken from TCRdb and not from the paper's own processing. The table for this sample lists about 92,000 distinct CDR3 sequences; around 70% of them were counted only once. More than 25% of the sample belongs to the ten largest clones.

Material for sequencing was tumor-adjacent normal liver tissue. The sequence was collected from a man between 35 and 55 years old with primary liver carcinoma and hepatitis B virus infection.

This receptor has the CDR3 CANSFPGIYNEQFF. The DNA sequence is as follows: TGTGCCAACAGTTTTCCGGGAATTTACAATGAGCAGTTCTTC. The sequence joins TRBV28 to TRBJ2-1; TRBD2 is a weak D gene call, 5 bases matching. The germline V gene sets CDR1 to MDHEN and CDR2 to SYDVKM. The CDR3 goes from the cysteine to the phenylalanine over 14 residues. Only the CDR3 DNA is retained, 42 bases long and in frame from the first base. With the rest looked up from the reference TRBV28 and TRBJ2-1 genes rather than sequenced, the full variable domain is DVKVTQSSRYLVKRTGEKVFLECVQDMDHENMFWYRQDPGLGLRLIYFSYDVKMKEKGDIPEGYSVSREKKERFSLILESASTNQTSMYLCANSFPGIYNEQFFGPGTRLTVL.